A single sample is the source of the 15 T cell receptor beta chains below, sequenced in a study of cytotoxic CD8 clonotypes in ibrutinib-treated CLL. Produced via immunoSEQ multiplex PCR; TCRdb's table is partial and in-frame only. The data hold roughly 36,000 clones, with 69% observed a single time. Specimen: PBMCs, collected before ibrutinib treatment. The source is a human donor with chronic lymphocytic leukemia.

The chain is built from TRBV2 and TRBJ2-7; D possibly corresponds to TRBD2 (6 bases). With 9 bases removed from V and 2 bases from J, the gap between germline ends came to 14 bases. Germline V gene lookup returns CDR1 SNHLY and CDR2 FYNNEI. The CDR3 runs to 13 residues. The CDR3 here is CARGTQNTYEQYF. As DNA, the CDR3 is TGTGCCAGAGGGACTCAAAACACCTACGAGCAGTACTTC.

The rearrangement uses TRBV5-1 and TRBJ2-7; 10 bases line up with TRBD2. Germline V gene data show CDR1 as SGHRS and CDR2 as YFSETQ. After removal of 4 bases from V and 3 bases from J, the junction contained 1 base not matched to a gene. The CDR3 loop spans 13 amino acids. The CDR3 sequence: CASSPSGGYEQYF. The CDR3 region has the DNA TGCGCCAGCAGCCCTAGCGGGGGCTACGAGCAGTACTTC.

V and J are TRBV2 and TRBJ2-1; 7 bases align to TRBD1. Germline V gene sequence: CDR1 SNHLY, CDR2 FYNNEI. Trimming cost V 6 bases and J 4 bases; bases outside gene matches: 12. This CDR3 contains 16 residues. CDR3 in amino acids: CASSRETVQGYNEQFF. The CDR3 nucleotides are TGTGCCAGCAGCCGAGAGACAGTACAGGGGTACAATGAGCAGTTCTTC.

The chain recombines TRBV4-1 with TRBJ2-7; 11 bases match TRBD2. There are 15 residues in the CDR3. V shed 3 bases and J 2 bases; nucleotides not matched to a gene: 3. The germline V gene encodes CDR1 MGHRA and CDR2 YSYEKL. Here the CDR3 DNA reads TGCGCCAGCAGCCAGCTAGCGGGGGGCCCCTACGAGCAGTACTTC. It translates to CASSQLAGGPYEQYF.

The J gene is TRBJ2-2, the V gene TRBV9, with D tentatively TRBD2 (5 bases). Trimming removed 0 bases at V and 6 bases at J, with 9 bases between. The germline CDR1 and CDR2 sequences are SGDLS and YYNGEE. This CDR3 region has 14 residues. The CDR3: CASSVGAGAGELFF. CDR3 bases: TGTGCCAGCAGCGTAGGTGCCGGGGCCGGGGAGCTGTTTTTT.

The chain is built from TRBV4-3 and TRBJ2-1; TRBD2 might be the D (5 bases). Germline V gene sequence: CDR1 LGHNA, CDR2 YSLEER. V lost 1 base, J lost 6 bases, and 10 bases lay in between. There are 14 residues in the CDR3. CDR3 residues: CASSQARASNEQFF. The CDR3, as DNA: TGCGCCAGCAGCCAAGCGAGGGCCAGCAATGAGCAGTTCTTC.

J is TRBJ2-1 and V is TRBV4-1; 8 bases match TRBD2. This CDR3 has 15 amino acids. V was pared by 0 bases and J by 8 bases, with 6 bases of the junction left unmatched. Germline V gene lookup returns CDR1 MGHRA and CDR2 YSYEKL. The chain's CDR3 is CASSQEGLGGDEQFF. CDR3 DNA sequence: TGCGCCAGCAGCCAAGAGGGACTAGGTGGCGATGAGCAGTTCTTC.

For the CDR3, the DNA is TGCGCCAGCAGCTTGTCGGGGTCCGGAAACACCATATATTTT. Amino acid sequence: CASSLSGSGNTIYF. V is TRBV5-1 and J is TRBJ1-3; unclear D gene. Per the germline V gene, CDR1 is SGHRS and CDR2 is YFSETQ. The CDR3 loop spans 14 amino acids. The V end lost 1 base, the J end lost 4 bases, and 9 bases lay between the germline ends.

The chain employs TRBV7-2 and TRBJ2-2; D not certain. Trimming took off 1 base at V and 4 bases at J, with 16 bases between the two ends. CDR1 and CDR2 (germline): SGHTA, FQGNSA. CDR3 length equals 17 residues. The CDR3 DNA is TGTGCCAGCAGCTTAGGAGGCTCAGGATCCCTCACCGGGGAGCTGTTTTTT. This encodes CASSLGGSGSLTGELFF. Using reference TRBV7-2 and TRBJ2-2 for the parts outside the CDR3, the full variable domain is GAGVSQSPSNKVTEKGKDVELRCDPISGHTALYWYRQSLGQGLEFLIYFQGNSAPDKSGLPSDRFSAERTGGSVSTLTIQRTQQEDSAVYLCASSLGGSGSLTGELFFGEGSRLTVL.

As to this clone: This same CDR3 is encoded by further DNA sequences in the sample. CDR3 protein: CATSRGDRGSYGYTF. CDR3 in DNA: TGTGCCACCAGCAGAGGGGACAGGGGATCCTATGGCTACACCTTC. This chain links TRBV15 with TRBJ1-2; 10 bases fit TRBD1. The J segment lost 4 bases and the V segment lost 1 base, leaving 3 bases of the junction unmatched. The germline gives CDR1 LNHNV, CDR2 YYDKDF (reference sequence). The CDR3 is made up of 15 amino acids.

For the CDR3, the DNA is TGTGCCAGCAGCCAAGATCGTAGCTCTGGAAACACCATATATTTT. Residues: CASSQDRSSGNTIYF. This chain joins TRBV4-2 and TRBJ1-3; D not certain. Trimming left V 0 bases short and J 0 bases short, with 6 bases between. The CDR3 has 15 residues. Germline V lookup: CDR1 LGHNA, CDR2 YNFKEQ.

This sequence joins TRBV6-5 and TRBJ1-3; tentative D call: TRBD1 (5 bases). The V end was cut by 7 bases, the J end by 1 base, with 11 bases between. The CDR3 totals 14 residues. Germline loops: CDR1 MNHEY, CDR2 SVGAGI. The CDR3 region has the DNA TGTGCCAGCAAGCAGGGTTGGTCTGGAAACACCATATATTTT. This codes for CASKQGWSGNTIYF.

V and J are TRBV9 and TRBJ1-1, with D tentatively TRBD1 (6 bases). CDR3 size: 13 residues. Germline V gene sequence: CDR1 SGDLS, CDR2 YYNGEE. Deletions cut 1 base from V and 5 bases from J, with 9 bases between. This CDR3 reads CASSVRGATEAFF. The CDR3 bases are TGTGCCAGCAGCGTACGGGGGGCAACTGAAGCTTTCTTT.

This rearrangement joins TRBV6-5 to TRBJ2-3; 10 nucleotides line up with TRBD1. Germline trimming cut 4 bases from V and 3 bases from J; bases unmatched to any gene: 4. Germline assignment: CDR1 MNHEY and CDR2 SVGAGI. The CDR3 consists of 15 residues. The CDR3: CASSWTGGVTDTQYF. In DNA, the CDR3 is TGTGCCAGCAGTTGGACAGGGGGTGTGACAGATACGCAGTATTTT.

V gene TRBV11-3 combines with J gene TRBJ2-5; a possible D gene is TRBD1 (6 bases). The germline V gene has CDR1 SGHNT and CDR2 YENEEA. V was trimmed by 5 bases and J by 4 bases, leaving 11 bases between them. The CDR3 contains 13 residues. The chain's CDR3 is CASSLGQRETQYF. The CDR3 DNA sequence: TGTGCCAGCAGCCTGGGACAACGAGAGACCCAGTACTTC.